This entry describes one T cell receptor (beta chain). This entry comes from a study of blood T cell repertoires in COVID-19. Generated by immunoSEQ multiplex PCR, the TCRdb table keeps only in-frame clones and is missing some. Of 150,000 to 200,000 clones in the sample, 80% to 90% were seen once. This CDR3 has 12 residues. V shed 6 bases and J shed 2 bases, with 8 bases lying between them. Germline assignment: CDR1 GTSNPN and CDR2 SVGIG (reference sequence). This receptor was taken from a woman aged 18-29 years who had recovered from COVID-19. J is TRBJ1-3 and V is TRBV30, with D unclear. Sequencing was done on a sample of PBMCs or T cells enriched from blood (not recorded which). CDR3 bases: TGTGCCTGCACGGAGGCTGGAAACACCATATATTTT. It codes for CACTEAGNTIYF.